This T cell receptor (beta chain) was obtained from a study of cytomegalovirus exposure and HLA in healthy donors. This CDR3 contains 18 residues. The germline gives CDR1 SGHRS, CDR2 YFSETQ. Trimming shortened V by 1 base and J by 2 bases, and 21 bases separated the two germline ends. In the PCR, 60 Vbeta and 13 Jbeta primers were used. Assay: immunoSEQ multiplex PCR; the TCRdb copy retains only in-frame clones and omits some. The repertoire has over 120,000 clones, 80% of them found once; the top ten carry around 2.4%. This receptor was identified in a man aged 50 to 59 in good health and CMV-seronegative. Material: PBMCs. The V call is TRBV5-1, the J call TRBJ2-5; weak D call: TRBD2 (5 bases). The CDR3 protein is CASSLMATRNSWQETQYF. The CDR3 bases are TGCGCCAGCAGCTTGATGGCCACTAGGAACAGTTGGCAAGAGACCCAGTACTTC. Full variable domain (outside the CDR3, taken from reference TRBV5-1 and TRBJ2-5): KAGVTQTPRYLIKTRGQQVTLSCSPISGHRSVSWYQQTPGQGLQFLFEYFSETQRNKGNFPGRFSGRQFSNSRSEMNVSTLELGDSALYLCASSLMATRNSWQETQYFGPGTRLLVL.